This T cell receptor (beta chain) was obtained from a study of blood T cell repertoires in COVID-19. The length of the CDR3 is 18 residues. CDR1 and CDR2 (germline): SGHVS, FQNEAQ. Trimming removed 5 bases from V and 5 bases from J; junction bases left unmatched: 17. The data were produced by immunoSEQ multiplex PCR, yet TCRdb's version contains in-frame clones alone and is incomplete. The sample consists of approximately 160,000 clones, about 81% of them appearing once. This TCR was recovered from a human donor in a cohort sampled during active COVID-19. The chain recombines TRBV7-8 with TRBJ2-3; 9 bases match TRBD2. Input material: peripheral blood. The CDR3 loop is CASSPGRFMAGGRDTQYF. CDR3 sequence (DNA): TGTGCCAGCAGCCCAGGCAGATTTATGGCGGGAGGGCGAGATACGCAGTATTTT.